The 17 T cell receptor beta chains below all came from one sample that was sequenced in a study of cytomegalovirus exposure and HLA in healthy donors. The PCR used 60 Vbeta and 13 Jbeta primers. This table comes from immunoSEQ multiplex PCR, and its TCRdb copy is limited to in-frame clones, with some not included. The sample has tens of thousands of clones; 60% to 80% are singletons. Sequencing used PBMCs. The receptors originated from a man aged 25 to 45 in good health and CMV-seronegative.

The rearrangement uses TRBV28 and TRBJ1-1; D is undetermined. The CDR3 runs 13 residues. Germline V CDR1 and CDR2: MDHEN, SYDVKM. V was shortened by 5 bases and J by 5 bases, with 12 bases between the two germline ends. The CDR3 spells CASSAHRRTEAFF. The DNA of the CDR3 is TGTGCCAGCAGTGCACACCGGAGAACTGAAGCTTTCTTT.

The chain uses TRBV5-1 and TRBJ1-1; D call uncertain. V was cut by 7 bases and J by 2 bases, with 15 bases left in between. Germline V gene sequence: CDR1 SGHRS, CDR2 YFSETQ. The CDR3 runs to 14 residues. This CDR3 is CASGWAGRNTEAFF. The CDR3 DNA is TGCGCCAGCGGGTGGGCAGGAAGAAACACTGAAGCTTTCTTT.

The chain combines TRBV2 with TRBJ2-3, with D possibly matching TRBD1 (6 bases). V lost 3 bases and J lost 2, with 9 bases in between. CDR1 and CDR2 (germline): SNHLY, FYNNEI. CDR3 length equals 14 residues. CDR3 in DNA: TGTGCCAGCAGTGAGGACAGCCACACAGATACGCAGTATTTT. It is translated as CASSEDSHTDTQYF.

This clone occurred a few times. The V gene is TRBV5-6, the J gene TRBJ2-7; D is possibly TRBD2 (5 bases). Germline values: CDR1 SGHDT, CDR2 YYEEEE. The CDR3 contains 13 residues. Trimming shortened V by 4 bases and J by 5 bases, and 13 bases separated the two germline ends. The CDR3 DNA is TGTGCCAGCAGCCGCCGTGGGGAGAACGAGCAGTACTTC. Encoded protein: CASSRRGENEQYF.

The chain's CDR3 is CSVEDPGLAGGNTGELFF. CDR3 in DNA: TGCAGCGTTGAAGATCCTGGACTAGCGGGGGGCAACACCGGGGAGCTGTTTTTT. The chain is built from TRBV29-1 and TRBJ2-2; 14 bases are a match to TRBD2. The germline gives CDR1 SQVTM, CDR2 ANQGSEA. Trimming took 0 bases from V and 2 from J; bases not matched to a gene: 5. The CDR3 spans 18 residues.

CDR3 in DNA: TGTGCCAGCAGCGTAGGGGACAGGGAAGGGTATGCCCAGTACTTC. Protein: CASSVGDREGYAQYF. The chain joins TRBV9 to TRBJ2-5; 9 bases agree with TRBD1. Looked up from germline, CDR1 is SGDLS and CDR2 is YYNGEE. The CDR3 spans 15 residues. The V gene end was trimmed by 0 bases and the J gene end by 9 bases; junction bases not matched to a gene: 9.

The chain carries TRBV6-5 and TRBJ2-7, with 10 bases matching TRBD1. This CDR3 has 13 residues. Germline assignment: CDR1 MNHEY and CDR2 SVGAGI. The junction had 1 base not matched to a gene; V was cut back by 6 bases and J by 2 bases. The CDR3 spells CASRDRGPYEQYF. The CDR3 nucleotides are TGTGCCAGCAGAGACAGGGGGCCCTACGAGCAGTACTTC.

This clone was observed once. The chain couples TRBV15 to TRBJ1-1, with D unresolved. CDR3 length: 13 residues. From germline, CDR1 is LNHNV and CDR2 YYDKDF (reference sequence). Trimming pared 4 bases from V and 5 bases from J, leaving 11 bases between. The CDR3 loop reads CATSTGIHTEAFF. In DNA, the CDR3 is TGTGCCACCAGCACAGGTATCCATACTGAAGCTTTCTTT.

The chain joins TRBV4-1 to TRBJ1-5; TRBD1 agrees at 10 bases. Germline CDR1 is MGHRA and CDR2 is YSYEKL. This CDR3 has 15 amino acids. The V and J ends lost 2 bases and 7 bases, in that order; junction bases with no gene match: 5. The CDR3 is CASSQTGTGDQPQHF. The CDR3 nucleotides read TGCGCCAGCAGCCAAACCGGGACAGGGGACCAGCCCCAGCATTTT.

This rearrangement joins TRBV28 to TRBJ1-5; D not certain. Germline V lookup: CDR1 MDHEN, CDR2 SYDVKM. This CDR3 comprises 13 residues. Trimming took 3 bases from V and 5 from J, leaving 8 bases between them. The CDR3 nucleotides are TGTGCCAGCAGTTTCGGACTGCATCAGCCCCAGCATTTT. Its translation is CASSFGLHQPQHF.

The gene calls are TRBV6-1 and TRBJ2-5, with D possibly TRBD1 on 7 matching bases. Germline V gene sequence: CDR1 MNHNS, CDR2 SASEGT. The CDR3 consists of 15 residues. V lost 0 bases to trimming and J lost 6 bases, with 14 bases between them. CDR3 loop: CASSEARDSFKTQYF. The CDR3 DNA follows: TGTGCCAGCAGTGAAGCGCGGGACAGCTTTAAGACCCAGTACTTC.

The chain employs TRBV28 and TRBJ1-4; 7 nucleotides align to TRBD1. The CDR3 is 15 residues long. Germline-derived CDR1 and CDR2 are MDHEN and SYDVKM. V shed 5 bases and J 4 bases; nucleotides not matched to a gene: 7. The CDR3 DNA is TGTGCCAGCAGTAAAACGACAGGGCGTAATGAAAAACTGTTTTTT. Amino acids: CASSKTTGRNEKLFF.

This clone turned up a few times. V gene TRBV28 combines with J gene TRBJ2-4, with 8 bases lining up with TRBD1. J gave up 8 bases and V 7 bases, and 13 bases lay outside the gene matches. There are 15 residues in the CDR3. CDR1 is MDHEN and CDR2 is SYDVKM in the germline V gene. The DNA for the CDR3 is TGTGCCAGCACCCTACCGGGACAGGCTGAGTACATTCAGTACTTC. Translated: CASTLPGQAEYIQYF.

This chain connects TRBV6-1 to TRBJ1-5; possibly TRBD1 for D (5 bases). The germline gives CDR1 MNHNS, CDR2 SASEGT. The V end lost 2 bases, the J end lost 6 bases, and 11 bases lay between the germline ends. CDR3 size: 14 residues. The CDR3 DNA reads as TGTGCCAGCAGTGAACTGTCGGGGGGTCAGCCCCAGCATTTT. Protein sequence: CASSELSGGQPQHF.

V gene TRBV5-1 combines with J gene TRBJ2-5; D not certain. Per the germline V gene, CDR1 is SGHRS and CDR2 is YFSETQ. V was clipped by 4 bases and J by 5 bases, with 12 bases between them. This CDR3 contains 13 residues. CDR3 protein: CASSPRPGETQYF. CDR3 nucleotide sequence: TGCGCCAGCAGCCCCCGCCCCGGGGAGACCCAGTACTTC.

The chain combines TRBV11-2 with TRBJ2-7; perhaps TRBD1 as D (5 bases). V lost 2 bases, J lost 5 bases, and 10 bases lay in between. Germline V gene sequence: CDR1 SGHAT, CDR2 FQNNGV. There are 13 residues in the CDR3. The CDR3 bases are TGTGCCAGCAGCTTACAGGGAATCCACGAGCAGTACTTC. Its protein product is CASSLQGIHEQYF.

This clone was detected only once. V is TRBV6-1 and J is TRBJ1-4, with 10 bases matching TRBD1. Germline loops: CDR1 MNHNS, CDR2 SASEGT. This CDR3 comprises 14 residues. The junction had 9 bases not matched to a gene; V was cut back by 8 bases and J by 9 bases. CDR3 sequence: CASRGTGENQKLFF. The CDR3 DNA reads as TGTGCCAGCCGCGGGACAGGGGAAAACCAAAAACTGTTTTTT.